This TCR beta chain emerged from a study of cytomegalovirus exposure and HLA in healthy donors. About the research overall: The study placed around 80% of its roughly 430 genotyped donors in the Caucasian-associated ancestry cluster.

This CDR3 is built from 14 residues. Per the germline V gene, CDR1 is SGHRS and CDR2 is YFSETQ. The germline V and J ends were trimmed by 4 bases and 2 bases, with 12 bases remaining between them. With 60 Vbeta and 13 Jbeta primers, the PCR was carried out. The protocol was immunoSEQ multiplex PCR, while the TCRdb copy is restricted to in-frame clones and leaves out a portion. The sample table sets out around 34,000 clones. Sequenced input: PBMCs. The source of this sequence is a woman aged 35 to 49 in good health and CMV-seropositive. V is TRBV5-1 and J is TRBJ2-5, with D possibly TRBD1 on 6 matching bases. The CDR3 sequence is CASSPSRGQETQYF. In nucleotides, the CDR3 is TGCGCCAGCAGCCCTAGTAGGGGGCAAGAGACCCAGTACTTC.